These 17 T cell receptor beta chains were sequenced from one sample in a study of blood T cell repertoires in COVID-19. Produced via immunoSEQ multiplex PCR; TCRdb's table is partial and in-frame only. Here the sample spans 150,000 or so clones, just over 90% being singletons. Sequencing input: peripheral blood. Source of these receptors: a woman aged 55-69 years with COVID-19, enrolled during active disease.

The chain combines TRBV7-2 with TRBJ1-5; TRBD1 matches 7 bases. Trimming cost V 5 bases and J 5 bases; bases outside gene matches: 9. This CDR3 region has 15 residues. Germline V gene sequence: CDR1 SGHTA, CDR2 FQGNSA. CDR3 DNA: TGTGCCAGCAGCCCACCCGGGACAGTCCATCAGCCCCAGCATTTT. Protein product: CASSPPGTVHQPQHF.

This clone came up once. The V and J genes are TRBV21-1 and TRBJ1-1. TRBV21-1 is reported as a pseudogene. This CDR3 comprises 14 residues. The CDR3 DNA reads as TGTGCCAGCAGCCAGAGGGTAGAGAAGGGTGAAGCTTTCTTT. Residues: CASSQRVEKGEAFF.

J is TRBJ2-4 and V is TRBV7-2; D might be TRBD2 (5 bases). This CDR3 is built from 16 residues. Between the trimmed V and J ends, which lost 5 bases and 1 base, there was a span of 15 bases. CDR1 is SGHTA, CDR2 FQGNSA, per germline. The CDR3 DNA is TGTGCCAGCAGCGCCCACCCGAGGGATGCCAAAAACATTCAGTACTTC. Residues: CASSAHPRDAKNIQYF.

The gene calls are TRBV7-2 and TRBJ2-7, with TRBD1 as a possible D gene (6 bases). The V end lost 0 bases, the J end lost 2 bases, and 8 bases lay between the germline ends. This CDR3 has 14 residues. The germline CDR1 and CDR2 sequences are SGHTA and FQGNSA. CDR3 nucleotides: TGTGCCAGCAGCTTAGCGAGGGGGACCTACGAGCAGTACTTC. Amino acid sequence: CASSLARGTYEQYF. The complete variable domain, with remaining parts taken from reference TRBV7-2 and TRBJ2-7, reads GAGVSQSPSNKVTEKGKDVELRCDPISGHTALYWYRQSLGQGLEFLIYFQGNSAPDKSGLPSDRFSAERTGGSVSTLTIQRTQQEDSAVYLCASSLARGTYEQYFGPGTRLTVT.

Here the CDR3 reads CASSQDQGPYEQYF. DNA of the CDR3: TGTGCCAGCAGCCAAGACCAGGGCCCCTACGAGCAGTACTTC. V and J are TRBV3-1 (or the pseudogene TRBV3-2) and TRBJ2-7; TRBD1 is a possible D gene (5 bases). The CDR3 runs 14 residues. V lost 0 bases and J 2 bases, leaving 8 bases between the germline ends. Germline CDR1 and CDR2: LGHDT and YNNKEL (reference sequence).

The genes are TRBV2 and TRBJ1-3; D unclear. V lost 4 bases to trimming and J lost 0 bases, with 10 bases between them. Germline V gene data show CDR1 as SNHLY and CDR2 as FYNNEI. This CDR3 spans 15 amino acids. CDR3 sequence (DNA): TGTGCCAGCAGTGCGCAGGCGATCTCTGGAAACACCATATATTTT. Translated: CASSAQAISGNTIYF.

V gene TRBV13 combines with J gene TRBJ2-3; 12 bases are shared with TRBD2. CDR1 is PRHDT, CDR2 FYEKMQ, per germline (reference sequence). This CDR3 region has 19 residues. Trimming cost V 4 bases and J 0 bases; bases outside gene matches: 11. The CDR3 loop reads CASSYTGGLAGHSTDTQYF. CDR3 nucleotide sequence: TGTGCCAGCAGCTACACGGGAGGACTAGCGGGGCATAGCACAGATACGCAGTATTTT.

V and J are TRBV28 and TRBJ1-1; TRBD1 agrees at 8 bases. Per the germline V gene, CDR1 is MDHEN and CDR2 is SYDVKM. Trimming removed 6 bases from V and 4 bases from J; junction bases left unmatched: 10. The CDR3 has 15 residues. The DNA of the CDR3 is TGTGCCAGCAGCCCTACAGGGACAGGATCCACTGAAGCTTTCTTT. Its translation is CASSPTGTGSTEAFF.

This sequence joins TRBV4-3 and TRBJ1-6; D perhaps matches TRBD1 (5 bases). Germline V gives CDR1 LGHNA, CDR2 YSLEER. The CDR3 has 14 residues. Trimming took off 1 base at V and 8 bases at J, with 9 bases between the two ends. The CDR3 is CASSQGRGHSPLHF. For the CDR3, the DNA is TGCGCCAGCAGCCAAGGGCGGGGACATTCACCCCTCCACTTT.

The chain recombines TRBV7-3 with TRBJ2-1, with 12 positions matching TRBD1. There are 16 residues in the CDR3. Looked up from germline, CDR1 is SGHTA and CDR2 is FQGTGA. V was pared by 4 bases and J by 5 bases, with 6 bases of the junction left unmatched. This CDR3 is CASSSPGQGADNEQFF. The CDR3 DNA reads TGTGCCAGCAGCTCGCCGGGACAGGGGGCGGACAATGAGCAGTTCTTC.

V is TRBV19 and J is TRBJ1-5, with TRBD1 matching 11 bases. From germline, CDR1 is LNHDA and CDR2 SQIVND (reference sequence). Trimming cost V 5 bases and J 6 bases; bases outside gene matches: 15. The CDR3 extends over 18 amino acids. CDR3 nucleotide sequence: TGTGCCAGTAGTCTGATCCGGGACAGGGGGATTGTTAGTCAGCCCCAGCATTTT. Its protein is CASSLIRDRGIVSQPQHF.

The CDR3 nucleotides read TGTGCCAGCAGTTACGGTCCGGGGGGCACAGATACGCAGTATTTT. Encoded protein: CASSYGPGGTDTQYF. The chain combines TRBV6-2 or TRBV6-3 with TRBJ2-3; the D gene is possibly TRBD2 (6 bases). The V and J ends lost 2 bases and 1 base respectively, with 10 bases between them. Germline V gene data show CDR1 as MNHEY and CDR2 as SVGEGT. The CDR3 extends over 15 amino acids.

V and J are TRBV5-4 and TRBJ1-6, with D uncertain. The CDR3 runs to 13 residues. Germline V gives CDR1 SGHNT, CDR2 YYREEE (reference sequence). V was cut by 4 bases and J by 11 bases, with 13 bases left in between. The chain's CDR3 is CASSPGSGPPLHF. CDR3 nucleotides: TGTGCCAGCAGCCCGGGGTCTGGACCACCCCTCCACTTT.

The J gene is TRBJ2-3, the V gene TRBV4-2, with D uncertain. V was pared by 1 base and J by 1 base, with 12 bases between. The CDR3 length is 16 residues. Germline CDR1 and CDR2: LGHNA and YNFKEQ. The CDR3 region has the DNA TGTGCCAGCAGCCAAGGATTTCGGGTGGGCACAGATACGCAGTATTTT. It is translated as CASSQGFRVGTDTQYF.

The chain has TRBV3-1 (or the pseudogene TRBV3-2) and TRBJ2-2; unclear D gene. Germline V gives CDR1 LGHDT, CDR2 YNNKEL (reference sequence). Trimming pared 0 bases from V and 5 bases from J, leaving 10 bases between. The CDR3 spans 15 residues. The CDR3 bases are TGTGCCAGCAGCCAAGAACACCCATCAACCGGGGAGCTGTTTTTT. Protein: CASSQEHPSTGELFF.

The chain links TRBV6-2 or TRBV6-3 to TRBJ1-6; the match to TRBD1 covers 8 bases. Germline lookup yields CDR1 MNHEY and CDR2 SVGEGT. V dropped 2 bases and J dropped 7; count of bases not matched to a gene: 1. The CDR3 is 14 amino acids. CDR3 coding DNA: TGTGCCAGCAGTTACGGACAGGGAAATTCACCCCTCCACTTT. Translated, it gives CASSYGQGNSPLHF.

This chain connects TRBV11-3 to TRBJ1-4; 7 bases are shared with TRBD1. CDR1 and CDR2 from the germline V gene are SGHNT and YENEEA. J gave up 0 bases and V 1 base, and 2 bases lay outside the gene matches. CDR3 length: 16 amino acids. The CDR3 DNA follows: TGTGCCAGCAGCTTAGGACAGGGTGCAACTAATGAAAAACTGTTTTTT. Protein sequence: CASSLGQGATNEKLFF.